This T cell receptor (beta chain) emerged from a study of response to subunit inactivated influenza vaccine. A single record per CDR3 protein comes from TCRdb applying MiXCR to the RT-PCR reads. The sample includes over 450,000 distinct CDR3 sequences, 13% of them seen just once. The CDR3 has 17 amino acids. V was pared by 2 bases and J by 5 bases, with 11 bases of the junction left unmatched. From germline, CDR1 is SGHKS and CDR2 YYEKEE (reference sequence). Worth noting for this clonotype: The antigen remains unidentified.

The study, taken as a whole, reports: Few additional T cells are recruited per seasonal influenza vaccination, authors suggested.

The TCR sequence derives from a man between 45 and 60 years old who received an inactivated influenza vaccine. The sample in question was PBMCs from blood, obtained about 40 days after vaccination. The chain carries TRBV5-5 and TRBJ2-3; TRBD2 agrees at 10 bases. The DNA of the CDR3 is TGTGCCAGCAGCTTCAAGAATCCTAGCGGGAGTCAAGATACGCAGTATTTT. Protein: CASSFKNPSGSQDTQYF.